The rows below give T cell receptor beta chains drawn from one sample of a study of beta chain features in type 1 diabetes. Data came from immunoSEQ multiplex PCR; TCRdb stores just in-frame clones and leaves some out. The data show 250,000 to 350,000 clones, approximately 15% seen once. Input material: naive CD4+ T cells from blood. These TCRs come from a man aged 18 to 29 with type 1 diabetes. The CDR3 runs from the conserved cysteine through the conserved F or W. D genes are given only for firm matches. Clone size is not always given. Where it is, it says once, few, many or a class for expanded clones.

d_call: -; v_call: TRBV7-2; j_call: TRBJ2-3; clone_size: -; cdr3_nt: TGTGCCAGCAGCTTCTCGCGGGGATTCACAGATACGCAGTATTTT; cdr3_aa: CASSFSRGFTDTQYF
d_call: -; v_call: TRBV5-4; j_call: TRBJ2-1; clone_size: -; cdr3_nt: TGTGCCAGCAGCTTGGCCGAGTTGTGGGGGGTCTACAATGAGCAGTTCTTC; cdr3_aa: CASSLAELWGVYNEQFF
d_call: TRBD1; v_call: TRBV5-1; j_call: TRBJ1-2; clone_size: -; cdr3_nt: TGCGCCAGCCAGGGGGGCCTCCGGGATGGCTACACCTTC; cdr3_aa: CASQGGLRDGYTF
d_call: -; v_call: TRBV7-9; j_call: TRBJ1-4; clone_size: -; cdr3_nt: TGTGCCAGCAGCCGGGGTCCGGAAAAACTGTTTTTT; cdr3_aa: CASSRGPEKLFF
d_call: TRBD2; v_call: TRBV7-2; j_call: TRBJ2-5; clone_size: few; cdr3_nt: TGTGCCAGCAGCAAGACTAGCGGGAGGTACCAAGAGACCCAGTACTTC; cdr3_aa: CASSKTSGRYQETQYF
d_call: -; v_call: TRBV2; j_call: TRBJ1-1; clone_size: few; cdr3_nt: TGTGCCAGCAGCCGGGGAGAGAACACTGAAGCTTTCTTT; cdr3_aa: CASSRGENTEAFF
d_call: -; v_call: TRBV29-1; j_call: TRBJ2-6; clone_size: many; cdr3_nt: TGCAGCGTTGACTGGGGGCGAGGGGCCAACGTCCTGACTTTC; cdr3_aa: CSVDWGRGANVLTF
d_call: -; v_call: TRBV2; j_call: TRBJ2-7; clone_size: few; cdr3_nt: TGTGCCAGTAGCAAAGACAGAGACTACGAGCAGTACTTC; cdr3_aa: CASSKDRDYEQYF
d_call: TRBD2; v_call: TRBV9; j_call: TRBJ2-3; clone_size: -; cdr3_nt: TGTGCCAGCAGTCGGGTGTCACTAGCGAGCAAAGATACGCAGTATTTT; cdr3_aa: CASSRVSLASKDTQYF
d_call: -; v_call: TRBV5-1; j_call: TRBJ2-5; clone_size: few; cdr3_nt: TGCGCCAGCAGCCTGGGAGGGGGCCAAGAGACCCAGTACTTC; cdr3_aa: CASSLGGGQETQYF
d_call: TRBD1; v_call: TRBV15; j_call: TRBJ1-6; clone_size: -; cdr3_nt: TGTGCCACCAGCAGCCGACAGGGGAGTTCACCCCTCCACTTT; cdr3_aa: CATSSRQGSSPLHF
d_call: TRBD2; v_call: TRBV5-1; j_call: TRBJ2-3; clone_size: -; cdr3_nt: TGCGCCAGCAGCTTAGTTAGCGGGGTGACAGATACGCAGTATTTT; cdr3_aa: CASSLVSGVTDTQYF
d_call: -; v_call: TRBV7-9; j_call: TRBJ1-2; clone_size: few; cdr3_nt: TGTGCCAGCAGCGTCGACAGGATCTATGGCTACACCTTC; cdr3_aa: CASSVDRIYGYTF
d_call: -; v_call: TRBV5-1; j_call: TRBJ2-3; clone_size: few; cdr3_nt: TGCGCCAGCAGCTTGGACGGGGTCCCAGATACGCAGTATTTT; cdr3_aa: CASSLDGVPDTQYF
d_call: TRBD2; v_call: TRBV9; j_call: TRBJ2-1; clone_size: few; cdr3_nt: TGTGCCAGCAGCACCGGCGGGGGGGCATCTTGGAATGAGCAGTTCTTC; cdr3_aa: CASSTGGGASWNEQFF
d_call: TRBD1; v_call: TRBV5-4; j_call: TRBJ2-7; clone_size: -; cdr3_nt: TGTGCCAGCAGCCAAACAGGGGGCGAGCAGTACTTC; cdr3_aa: CASSQTGGEQYF
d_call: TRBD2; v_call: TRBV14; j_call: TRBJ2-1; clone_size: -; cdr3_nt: TGTGCCAGCAGCCAAGAGGCGGGGCCCGGGGGGTCCAGCAATGAGCAGTTCTTC; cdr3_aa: CASSQEAGPGGSSNEQFF
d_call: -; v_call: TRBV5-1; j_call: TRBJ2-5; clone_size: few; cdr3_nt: TGCGCCAGCAGCTTGGACTCGAGAGGAGAGACCCAGTACTTC; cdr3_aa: CASSLDSRGETQYF
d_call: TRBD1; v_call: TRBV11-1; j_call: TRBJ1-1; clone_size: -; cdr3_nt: TGTGCCAGCAGCTTAAACAGGGGGAGTCGGTGGACTGAAGCTTTCTTT; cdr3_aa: CASSLNRGSRWTEAFF
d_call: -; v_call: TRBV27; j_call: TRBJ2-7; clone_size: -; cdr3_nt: TGTGCCAGCAGTTTATACCGTCCGGAGTACGAGCAGTACTTC; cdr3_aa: CASSLYRPEYEQYF
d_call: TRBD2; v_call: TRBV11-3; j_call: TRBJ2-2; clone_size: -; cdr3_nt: TGTGCCAGCAGCTCGAAGCGGGGATTGACCGGGGAGCTGTTTTTT; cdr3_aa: CASSSKRGLTGELFF
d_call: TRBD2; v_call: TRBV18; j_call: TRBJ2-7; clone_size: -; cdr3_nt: TGTGCCAGCTCACCACCAGTGACTAGCGGCTCCTACGAGCAGTACTTC; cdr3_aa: CASSPPVTSGSYEQYF
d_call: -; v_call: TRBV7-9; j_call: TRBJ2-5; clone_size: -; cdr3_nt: TGTGCCAGCAGCCAACGCCTGGACCTAGCGAAAGAGACCCAGTACTTC; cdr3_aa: CASSQRLDLAKETQYF
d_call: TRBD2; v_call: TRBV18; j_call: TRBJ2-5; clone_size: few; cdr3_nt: TGTGCCAGCTCACCAACAGCGGGGGGGTTCCAAGAGACCCAGTACTTC; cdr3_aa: CASSPTAGGFQETQYF
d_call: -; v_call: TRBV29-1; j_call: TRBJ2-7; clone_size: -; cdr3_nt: TGCAGCGTTGAGGTCGCAGTCAGGTACGAGCAGTACTTC; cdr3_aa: CSVEVAVRYEQYF
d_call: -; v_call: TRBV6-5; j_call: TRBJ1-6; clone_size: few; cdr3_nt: TGTGCCAGCGCCGGGGTAATCAATTCACCCCTCCACTTT; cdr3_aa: CASAGVINSPLHF
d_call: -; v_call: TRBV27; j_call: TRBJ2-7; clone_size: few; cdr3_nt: TGTGCCAGCAGTTTAACCCCAACCCCCAGGAACGAGCAGTACTTC; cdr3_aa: CASSLTPTPRNEQYF
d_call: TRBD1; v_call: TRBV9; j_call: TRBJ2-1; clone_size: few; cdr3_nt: TGTGCCAGCAGCGTAGGGACAGGGGTATACAATGAGCAGTTCTTC; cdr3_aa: CASSVGTGVYNEQFF
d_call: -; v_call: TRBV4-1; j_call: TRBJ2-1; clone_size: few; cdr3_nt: TGCGCCAGCAGCCAGGCCAGTCGGCAGTTCTTC; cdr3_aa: CASSQASRQFF
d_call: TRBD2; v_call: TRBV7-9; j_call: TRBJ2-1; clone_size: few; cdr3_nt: TGTGCCAGCAGCGCCCAGGCCCTAGGGCTAGCGGGAGGCAATGAGCAGTTCTTC; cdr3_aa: CASSAQALGLAGGNEQFF
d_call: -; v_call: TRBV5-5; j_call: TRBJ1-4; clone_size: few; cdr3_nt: TGTGCCAGCAGCCCCGTCGGGGGTGAAAAACTGTTTTTT; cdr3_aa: CASSPVGGEKLFF
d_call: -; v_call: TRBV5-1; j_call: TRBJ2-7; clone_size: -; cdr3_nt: TGCGCCAGCAGCTTGGGCGGGGACTACGAGCAGTACTTC; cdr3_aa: CASSLGGDYEQYF
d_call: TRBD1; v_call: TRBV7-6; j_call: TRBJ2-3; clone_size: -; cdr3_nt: TGTGCCAGCAGCCAGACAGGGGTCAGCACAGATACGCAGTATTTT; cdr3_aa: CASSQTGVSTDTQYF
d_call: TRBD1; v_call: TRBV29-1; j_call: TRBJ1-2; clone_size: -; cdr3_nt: TGCAGCGTCCGGACAGGGCTTACCTATGGCTACACCTTC; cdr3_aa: CSVRTGLTYGYTF
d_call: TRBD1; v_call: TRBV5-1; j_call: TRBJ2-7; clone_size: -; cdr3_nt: TGCGCCAGCAGCCCCGGAAGCCCCCGACAGGGGTTAGGATACGAGCAGTACTTC; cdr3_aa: CASSPGSPRQGLGYEQYF
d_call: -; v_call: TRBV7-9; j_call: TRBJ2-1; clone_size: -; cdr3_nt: TGTGCCAGCAGCTTAGCCCGTTACAATGAGCAGTTCTTC; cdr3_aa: CASSLARYNEQFF
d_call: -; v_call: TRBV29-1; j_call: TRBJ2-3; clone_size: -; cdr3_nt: TGCAGCGCTTGCCGGACTAGCACAGATACGCAGTATTTT; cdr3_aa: CSACRTSTDTQYF
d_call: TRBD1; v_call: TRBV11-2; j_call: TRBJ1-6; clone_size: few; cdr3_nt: TGTGCCAGCAGCTCTTGGACAGGGGAGTCACCCCTCCACTTT; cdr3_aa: CASSSWTGESPLHF
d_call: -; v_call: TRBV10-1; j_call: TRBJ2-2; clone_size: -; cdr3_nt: TGCGCCAGCAGTGAGGTGGGAGAGAACACCGGGGAGCTGTTTTTT; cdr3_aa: CASSEVGENTGELFF